Listed here are 2 T cell receptor beta chains from one sample, sequenced in a study of cytomegalovirus exposure and HLA in healthy donors (dated by TCRdb to the late 2010s). To prepare the library, the immunoSEQ multiplex PCR assay was applied. For the multiplex PCR, a mixture combining 60 forward primers for TCR Vbeta segments and 13 reverse primers for TCR Jbeta segments was used. Held by TCRdb, this immuneACCESS table contains in-frame sequences only and omits some clones. Under half of the omission traces to an unresolved V gene where checked; the cause of the rest is unknown. This sample gives about 140,000 clones in total; approximately 88% of them show up just once. The top ten clonotypes cover roughly 0.53% of the sample. The sequenced sample consisted of PBMCs. The receptors were gathered from a woman in her thirties or forties in good health and CMV-seronegative.

The chain joins TRBV6-5 to TRBJ1-3; D may be TRBD1 (5 bases). There are 14 residues in the CDR3. CDR1 and CDR2 (germline): MNHEY, SVGAGI. Trimming left V 2 bases short and J 4 bases short, with 9 bases between. CDR3 in amino acids: CASSYRGWGNTIYF. CDR3 nucleotides: TGTGCCAGCAGTTACAGGGGATGGGGAAACACCATATATTTT.

In DNA, the CDR3 is TGTGCCAGTAGTATACGGAGCGGGAGCACCTCCTACGAGCAGTACTTC. Amino acid sequence: CASSIRSGSTSYEQYF. The rearrangement uses TRBV19 and TRBJ2-7, with 8 positions matching TRBD2. V dropped 2 bases and J dropped 0; count of bases not matched to a gene: 6. Germline assignment: CDR1 LNHDA and CDR2 SQIVND (reference sequence). The length of the CDR3 is 16 residues.